The clone carrying this T cell receptor beta chain appeared a single time. The antigen is unknown. The data originate from a study of T cell responses to AZD1222 COVID-19 vaccine. Method: immunoSEQ multiplex PCR; TCRdb's copy keeps in-frame clones and lacks some. The repertoire holds 130,000 to 150,000 clones, roughly 86% seen once, with around 5% in the top ten. The ends were cut back, 0 bases at V and 4 bases at J, with 12 bases in the middle. The CDR3 runs 15 residues. Germline-derived CDR1 and CDR2 are MGHRA and YSYEKL. Study-wide points: Unmutated variant regions are reportedly the target of nearly half of TCRs that are spike-specific. Donor demographics were predominantly white British with a female majority; clonal diversity may be underestimated.

The source was peripheral blood, collected 28 days after the second AZD1222 dose. The chain has TRBV4-1 and TRBJ2-5; the D is unclear. This receptor was obtained from an adult who received the AZD1222 COVID-19 vaccine. As DNA, the CDR3 is TGCGCCAGCAGCCAAGACCCGGCCCGGTCAGAGACCCAGTACTTC. Amino acids: CASSQDPARSETQYF.